What follows are 10 T cell receptor beta chains derived from one specimen sequenced in a study of blood T cell repertoires in COVID-19. The assay was immunoSEQ multiplex PCR, and TCRdb's table has in-frame clones only and misses some. The sample lists 250,000 or so clones, roughly nine tenths seen once, with 4% to 5% in the top ten. Sequencing was done on a sample of peripheral blood. The receptor set was obtained from a woman in her forties who had recovered from COVID-19.

The chain employs TRBV7-9 and TRBJ2-7, with D tentatively TRBD2 (5 bases). The germline CDR1 and CDR2 sequences are SEHNR and FQNEAQ (reference sequence). The CDR3 is 14 residues long. V lost 2 bases, J lost 0 bases, and 8 bases lay in between. As DNA, the CDR3 is TGTGCCAGCAGCTTATTAGCGACCTCCTACGAGCAGTACTTC. Its translation is CASSLLATSYEQYF. Together with reference TRBV7-9 and TRBJ2-7, the CDR3 gives the full variable domain: DTGVSQNPRHKITKRGQNVTFRCDPISEHNRLYWYRQTLGQGPEFLTYFQNEAQLEKSRLLSDRFSAERPKGSFSTLEIQRTEQGDSAMYLCASSLLATSYEQYFGPGTRLTVT.

CDR3 residues: CAGAGGILTEAFF. CDR3 nucleotide sequence: TGTGCCGGTGCAGGGGGAATTCTTACTGAAGCTTTCTTT. The rearrangement links TRBV6-5 to TRBJ1-1; TRBD1 matches at 7 bases. CDR1 and CDR2 from the germline V gene are MNHEY and SVGAGI. Trimming cost V 11 bases and J 5 bases; bases outside gene matches: 11. The CDR3 has 13 amino acids.

This rearrangement joins TRBV5-1 to TRBJ2-5; D not resolved. The CDR3 extends over 15 amino acids. Germline V gene sequence: CDR1 SGHRS, CDR2 YFSETQ. The V end was cut by 4 bases, the J end by 1 base, with 14 bases between. In DNA, the CDR3 is TGCGCCAGCAGCCCCAGCGCATGGCCCCAAGAGACCCAGTACTTC. Encoded protein: CASSPSAWPQETQYF.

This clone was observed a single time. The chain carries TRBV5-4 and TRBJ1-1; unclear D gene. The V and J ends lost 2 bases and 5 bases respectively, with 7 bases between them. This CDR3 has 12 amino acids. From germline, CDR1 is SGHNT and CDR2 YYREEE (reference sequence). The CDR3 DNA is TGTGCCAGCAGCTTTGGGAGGACTGAAGCTTTCTTT. Its protein is CASSFGRTEAFF.

The table lists this clone with a few counts. The chain is built from TRBV7-2 and TRBJ2-3; 11 bases fit TRBD2. Losses at the gene ends were 0 bases for V and 14 bases for J; bases not matched to a gene: 7. The length of the CDR3 is 14 residues. In germline, CDR1 is SGHTA, CDR2 FQGNSA. The CDR3 reads CASSLALAGGRGYF. The CDR3, as DNA: TGTGCCAGCAGCTTAGCTTTAGCGGGAGGGCGGGGGTATTTT. The variable domain in full, with the rest retrieved from reference TRBV7-2 and TRBJ2-3, is GAGVSQSPSNKVTEKGKDVELRCDPISGHTALYWYRQSLGQGLEFLIYFQGNSAPDKSGLPSDRFSAERTGGSVSTLTIQRTQQEDSAVYLCASSLALAGGRGYFGPGTRLTVL.

This rearrangement joins TRBV7-9 to TRBJ1-1, with D perhaps matching TRBD1 (5 bases). Germline assignment: CDR1 SEHNR and CDR2 FQNEAQ (reference sequence). The CDR3 is 13 residues long. Trimming stripped 7 bases from V and 3 bases from J, with 12 bases between. CDR3 sequence reads: CASIPGIDTEAFF. The CDR3 DNA sequence: TGTGCCAGCATCCCAGGGATTGACACTGAAGCTTTCTTT.

This chain joins TRBV19 and TRBJ2-3; TRBD2 agrees at 10 bases. The CDR3 has 17 amino acids. The V gene end was trimmed by 5 bases and the J gene end by 1 base; junction bases not matched to a gene: 9. Germline assignment: CDR1 LNHDA and CDR2 SQIVND (reference sequence). CDR3 residues: CASSPLEGTSGTDTQYF. The CDR3 DNA follows: TGTGCCAGTAGTCCCCTCGAGGGGACTAGCGGCACAGATACGCAGTATTTT.

The J gene is TRBJ2-7, the V gene TRBV27, with 7 bases matching TRBD1. V lost 5 bases and J lost 2; bases outside the gene matches: 9. The CDR3 sequence is 15 residues long. Germline values: CDR1 MNHEY, CDR2 SMNVEV (reference sequence). The CDR3 reads CASSPNMGQTYEQYF. The CDR3 nucleotides are TGTGCCAGCAGTCCAAACATGGGACAGACCTACGAGCAGTACTTC.

The rearrangement joins TRBV24-1 to TRBJ2-3; 10 nucleotides match TRBD1. CDR1 KGHDR and CDR2 SFDVKD come from the germline V gene. The CDR3 extends over 15 amino acids. With V trimmed by 4 bases and J by 3 bases, 3 bases remained unmatched. The DNA for the CDR3 is TGTGCCACCAGTGACCCGGACAGGGGGACAGATACGCAGTATTTT. Protein product: CATSDPDRGTDTQYF.

The chain links TRBV10-3 to TRBJ1-2, with 10 bases lining up with TRBD1. Losses at the gene ends were 3 bases for V and 4 bases for J; bases not matched to a gene: 5. This CDR3 region has 15 residues. Germline V gene data show CDR1 as ENHRY and CDR2 as SYGVKD. The CDR3 loop is CAISDRDRGLYGYTF. CDR3 nucleotide sequence: TGTGCCATCAGTGACCGGGACAGGGGCCTCTATGGCTACACCTTC.